A single sample gave rise to the 16 T cell receptor beta chains below, sequenced in a study of shared T cell receptors in the human thymus. Repertoires were generated with immunoSEQ multiplex PCR, while TCRdb's copy carries only in-frame clones and drops some. The table records 700,000 or so clones, approximately 85% of them present only once. This sample also belongs to another study, concerning human thymus T cells.

Sequencing used thymocytes. These receptors were collected from a girl under two years old with a congenital heart defect.

The chain recombines TRBV6-5 with TRBJ1-4; 9 bases map to TRBD1. Germline CDR1 reads MNHEY; CDR2 reads SVGAGI. This CDR3 contains 15 residues. The V gene end was trimmed by 4 bases and the J gene end by 5 bases; junction bases not matched to a gene: 5. The CDR3 DNA reads as TGTGCCAGCAGTTTACAGGGGGCCCCCAATGAAAAACTGTTTTTT. It encodes CASSLQGAPNEKLFF.

This clone was observed a single time. The rearrangement links TRBV5-8 to TRBJ2-2, with a weak D call TRBD1 (5 bases). In germline, CDR1 is SGHTS, CDR2 YDEGEE. Between the trimmed V and J ends, which lost 0 bases and 6 bases, there was a span of 12 bases. The CDR3 contains 15 residues. The CDR3, as DNA: TGTGCCAGCAGCTTGGAGCAGGGCGGATCCGGGGAGCTGTTTTTT. Protein sequence: CASSLEQGGSGELFF.

V is TRBV6-1 and J is TRBJ2-7; the match to TRBD1 covers 7 bases. This CDR3 spans 16 amino acids. Germline V gene data show CDR1 as MNHNS and CDR2 as SASEGT. V lost 2 bases, J lost 0 bases, and 7 bases stayed unmatched. Written as DNA, the CDR3 is TGTGCCAGCAGTGAAAGGGGGACAGAGATCTCCTACGAGCAGTACTTC. This translates into CASSERGTEISYEQYF.

This chain links TRBV5-1 with TRBJ2-7; 7 nucleotides match TRBD2. The CDR3 has 13 residues. Germline V gives CDR1 SGHRS, CDR2 YFSETQ. V trimming: 0 bases; J trimming: 7 bases; junction bases outside the gene matches: 4. CDR3 bases: TGCGCCAGCAGCTTGGTGGGTAGCGGGGAGCAGTACTTC. The encoded protein is CASSLVGSGEQYF. The full variable domain, its missing parts supplied by reference TRBV5-1 and TRBJ2-7, is KAGVTQTPRYLIKTRGQQVTLSCSPISGHRSVSWYQQTPGQGLQFLFEYFSETQRNKGNFPGRFSGRQFSNSRSEMNVSTLELGDSALYLCASSLVGSGEQYFGPGTRLTVT.

The chain employs TRBV9 and TRBJ1-2; 7 bases line up with TRBD1. With V trimmed by 1 base and J by 4 bases, 1 base remained unmatched. Germline-derived CDR1 and CDR2 are SGDLS and YYNGEE. The CDR3 is made up of 13 amino acids. This CDR3 is CASSVSGGYGYTF. The CDR3 DNA is TGTGCCAGCAGCGTATCAGGGGGCTATGGCTACACCTTC.

The chain joins TRBV6-1 to TRBJ1-1; D gene ambiguous. CDR3 length: 10 residues. CDR1 and CDR2 from the germline V gene are MNHNS and SASEGT. Trimming cost V 7 bases and J 6 bases, with 6 bases left between them. CDR3 bases: TGTGCCAGCAACGAGGCTGAAGCTTTCTTT. Amino acid sequence: CASNEAEAFF.

This clone came up a few times. CDR3 region: CSAQGEGTEAFF. In DNA form, the CDR3 reads TGCAGCGCACAGGGGGAGGGCACTGAAGCTTTCTTT. J is TRBJ1-1 and V is TRBV29-1, with 8 bases that match TRBD1. Per germline, CDR1 SQVTM and CDR2 ANQGSEA. This CDR3 spans 12 amino acids. Unmatched junction bases numbered 5, after V lost 7 bases and J lost 4 bases.

This clone was seen a few times. The genes are TRBV11-2 and TRBJ2-1; D is uncertain. CDR3 length: 16 amino acids. Germline values: CDR1 SGHAT, CDR2 FQNNGV. V was trimmed by 4 bases and J by 1 base, leaving 14 bases between them. Written as DNA, the CDR3 is TGTGCCAGCAGCTCCCTTGCGGCGGAGTCCTACAATGAGCAGTTCTTC. Translated: CASSSLAAESYNEQFF.

The J gene is TRBJ2-5, the V gene TRBV5-1, with 10 bases fitting TRBD1. J lost 5 bases, V lost 4 bases, and 2 bases had no gene match. CDR3 length equals 13 residues. Per germline, CDR1 SGHRS and CDR2 YFSETQ. For the CDR3, the DNA is TGCGCCAGCAGCCCGGGACAGGGGGAGACCCAGTACTTC. Its translation: CASSPGQGETQYF.

The gene calls are TRBV5-6 and TRBJ2-5; 7 nucleotides line up with TRBD1. The CDR3 is 15 amino acids. Germline CDR1 is SGHDT and CDR2 is YYEEEE. The V gene end was trimmed by 4 bases and the J gene end by 4 bases; junction bases not matched to a gene: 10. CDR3 amino acids: CASSPRQGCRETQYF. DNA for the CDR3: TGTGCCAGCAGCCCAAGACAGGGATGCAGAGAGACCCAGTACTTC.

The chain combines TRBV27 with TRBJ2-1; 11 nucleotides align to TRBD2. The V and J ends lost 6 bases and 7 bases, in that order; junction bases with no gene match: 11. This CDR3 comprises 16 residues. Germline-derived CDR1 and CDR2 are MNHEY and SMNVEV (reference sequence). As DNA, the CDR3 is TGTGCCAGCAGCTTACTTAGCGGGGGGGCCGGAAATGAGCAGTTCTTC. This gives the protein CASSLLSGGAGNEQFF.

The genes are TRBV5-6 and TRBJ1-2; no clear D gene. Trimming left V 4 bases short and J 4 bases short, with 20 bases between. CDR1 SGHDT and CDR2 YYEEEE come from the germline V gene. This CDR3 contains 16 residues. CDR3 in DNA: TGTGCCAGCAGCCTCACGGACGGTCCGGGGTCCTATGGCTACACCTTC. It translates to CASSLTDGPGSYGYTF.

This chain uses TRBV2 with TRBJ1-2, with D perhaps matching TRBD1 (6 bases). V lost 6 bases and J 0 bases, leaving 14 bases between the germline ends. Germline V lookup: CDR1 SNHLY, CDR2 FYNNEI. The CDR3 runs to 15 residues. Here the CDR3 reads CASSDYRDANYGYTF. The CDR3, as DNA: TGTGCCAGCAGCGATTACAGGGATGCTAACTATGGCTACACCTTC.

This sequence joins TRBV14 and TRBJ2-7, with TRBD2 as a possible D gene (5 bases). The CDR3 covers 16 residues. Germline lookup yields CDR1 SGHDN and CDR2 FVKESK. V was clipped by 4 bases and J by 0 bases, with 16 bases between them. CDR3 protein: CASSPEQTKRSYEQYF. The CDR3 DNA reads as TGTGCCAGCAGCCCGGAACAGACTAAGCGCTCCTACGAGCAGTACTTC.

The chain has TRBV27 and TRBJ2-3; D is possibly TRBD2 (5 bases). With 7 bases removed from V and 0 bases from J, the gap between germline ends came to 23 bases. The CDR3 extends over 18 amino acids. Germline CDR1 MNHEY, CDR2 SMNVEV (reference sequence). Written as DNA, the CDR3 is TGTGCCAGCACCGGAAAGCTTGGACTGCGAACTAGCACAGATACGCAGTATTTT. Translated, it gives CASTGKLGLRTSTDTQYF.

The V gene is TRBV9, the J gene TRBJ2-1; D not certain. This CDR3 contains 12 residues. V lost 2 bases to trimming and J lost 5 bases, with 5 bases between them. CDR1 SGDLS and CDR2 YYNGEE come from the germline V gene. The chain's CDR3 is CASSVLDNEQFF. The CDR3 coding sequence is TGTGCCAGCAGCGTTCTAGACAATGAGCAGTTCTTC.